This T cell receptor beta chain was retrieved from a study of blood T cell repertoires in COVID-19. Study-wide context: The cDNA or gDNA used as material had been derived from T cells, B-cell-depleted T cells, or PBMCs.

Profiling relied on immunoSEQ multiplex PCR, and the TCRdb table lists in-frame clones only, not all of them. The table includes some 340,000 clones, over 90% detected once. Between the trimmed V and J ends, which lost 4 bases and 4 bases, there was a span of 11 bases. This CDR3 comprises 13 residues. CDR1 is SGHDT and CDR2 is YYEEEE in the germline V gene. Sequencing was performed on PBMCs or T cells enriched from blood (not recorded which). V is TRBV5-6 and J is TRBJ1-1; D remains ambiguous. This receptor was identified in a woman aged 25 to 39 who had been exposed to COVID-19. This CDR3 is CASSLDSPTEAFF. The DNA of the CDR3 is TGTGCCAGCAGCCTCGACTCCCCCACTGAAGCTTTCTTT.